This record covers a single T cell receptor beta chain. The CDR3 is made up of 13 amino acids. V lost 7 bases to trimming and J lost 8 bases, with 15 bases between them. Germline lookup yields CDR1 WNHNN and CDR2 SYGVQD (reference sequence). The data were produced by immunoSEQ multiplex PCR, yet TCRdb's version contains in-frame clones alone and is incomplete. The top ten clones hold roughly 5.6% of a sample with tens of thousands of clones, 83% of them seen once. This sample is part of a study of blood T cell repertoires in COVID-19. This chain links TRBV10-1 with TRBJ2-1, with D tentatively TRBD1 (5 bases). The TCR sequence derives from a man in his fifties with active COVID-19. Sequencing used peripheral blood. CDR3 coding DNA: TGCGCCAGCACGCACTGGACACCTGATGAGCAGTTCTTC. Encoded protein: CASTHWTPDEQFF.